The rows below give T cell receptor beta chains drawn from one sample of a study of blood T cells in healthy people across ages. In TCRdb, the 5' RACE reads were re-called with MiXCR into one record per CDR3 protein. The top ten hold around 18% of the sample, which has roughly 570,000 distinct CDR3 sequences, 27% seen once. Material: blood. Receptors originate from a woman in her seventies in good health. Each CDR3 is given with its conserved first and last residue. Each record gives: J gene, clone size, V gene, D gene, CDR3 DNA, CDR3 protein. The D gene is left open where the match is weak. Some rows mark clone size as missing; the rest say once, few, many or name a class of expanded clone.

>TRBJ2-7|.|TRBV20-1|TRBD2
TGCAGCGCTAGCGGCGGGGAGGGGCTCTACGAGCAGTACTTC
CSASGGEGLYEQYF
>TRBJ1-6|few|TRBV7-6|.
TGTGCCAGCAGCTCTAGCGGGGGTAGGGTCTCCTATAATTCACCCCTCCACTTT
CASSSSGGRVSYNSPLHF
>TRBJ2-7|.|TRBV6-6|TRBD1
TGTGCCACTTTATCACGGACAGGGACTGACAATTTAGACTTC
CATLSRTGTDNLDF
>TRBJ2-1|once|TRBV20-1|TRBD1
TGCAGTGCAAGGGACAGGGGGCATTACAATGAGCAGTTCTTC
CSARDRGHYNEQFF
>TRBJ2-5|.|TRBV20-1|TRBD2
TGCAGTGCTAGCGGGGGGGAAGACGGACCACGGGAGACCCAGTACTTC
CSASGGEDGPRETQYF
>TRBJ1-6|.|TRBV5-1|.
TGCGCCAGCAGCTTGCTGCGGAGGGAGAATTCACCCCTCCACTTT
CASSLLRRENSPLHF
>TRBJ2-5|few|TRBV29-1|.
TGCAGCGTGGGAATTGGGGAGACCCAGTACTTC
CSVGIGETQYF
>TRBJ2-7|many|TRBV20-1|.
TGCAGTGCTAGAAGGACACCTGGCGAGCAGTACTTC
CSARRTPGEQYF
>TRBJ1-2|.|TRBV6-5|TRBD1
TGTGCCAGCACCAACAGGGGGCTTGACTACACCTTC
CASTNRGLDYTF
>TRBJ1-5|.|TRBV6-1|.
TGTGCCAGCACTGGCGCCTCCAATCAGCCCCAGCATTTT
CASTGASNQPQHF
>TRBJ2-3|many|TRBV20-1|TRBD2
TGCAGTGCTAGACTGACCCTAGCGGGGGGCCCCACAGATACGCAGTATTTT
CSARLTLAGGPTDTQYF
>TRBJ2-6|.|TRBV9|.
TGTGCCAGCAGCGTAGGTAACCTGAGATTCTCTGGGGCCAACGTCCTGACTTTC
CASSVGNLRFSGANVLTF
>TRBJ2-1|few|TRBV7-3|.
TGTGCCAGCAGCCGACTAGGGGCTTCCTACAATGAGCAGTTCTTC
CASSRLGASYNEQFF
>TRBJ2-7|.|TRBV5-1|.
TGCGCCAGCAGCTTGAGGTCCGGGGGCAGCCGATACGAGCAGTACTTC
CASSLRSGGSRYEQYF
>TRBJ2-7|.|TRBV12-3/TRBV12-4|TRBD1
TGTGCCAGCAGCCCGGGGACAGACCAGGGCGAGCAGTACTTC
CASSPGTDQGEQYF
>TRBJ2-7|few|TRBV20-1|.
TGCAGTGCCAGGCTACAGGGTTTTCTTCAGTACTTC
CSARLQGFLQYF
>TRBJ2-7|few|TRBV10-3|TRBD1
TGTGCCATCAGTGGGACAGGGGTCCACGAGCAGTACTTC
CAISGTGVHEQYF
>TRBJ2-7|.|TRBV25-1|TRBD1
TGTGCCAACAGTAGAGGGACAGGGCGTTTCTACGAGCAGTACTTC
CANSRGTGRFYEQYF
>TRBJ1-2|.|TRBV20-1|TRBD1
TGCAGTGCTACTACAGGGGGCCGTGGCTACACCTTC
CSATTGGRGYTF
>TRBJ1-3|.|TRBV15|.
TGTGCCACCAGCAGAGAACGCAGGACGGAACAAACTCCTGGAAACACCATATATTTT
CATSRERRTEQTPGNTIYF
>TRBJ1-5|few|TRBV19|.
TGTGCCAGTAAAGGAGGGGCCGGCAATCAGCCCCAGCATTTT
CASKGGAGNQPQHF
>TRBJ1-1|.|TRBV5-1|.
TGCGCCAGCAGCTTCCTGGCGGGGACGAACACTGAAGCTTTCTTT
CASSFLAGTNTEAFF
>TRBJ2-5|.|TRBV6-1|TRBD2
TGTGCCAGCAGTCGCCGAGCGGGACTACAAGAGGCCCAGTACTTC
CASSRRAGLQEAQYF